One T cell receptor (beta chain) is described in this entry. Assay used: immunoSEQ multiplex PCR; TCRdb lists only in-frame clones, some missing. The repertoire holds 180,000 or so clones, roughly 89% seen once, with 1.5% to 2% in the top ten. This entry is derived from a study of blood T cell repertoires in COVID-19. Study summary: Donors in the United States, Italy and Spain gave samples during acute or convalescent COVID-19. T cells, B-cell-depleted T cells, or PBMCs supplied cDNA or gDNA.

Germline CDR1 MNHEY, CDR2 SMNVEV (reference sequence). V gave up 0 bases and J gave up 7 bases, with 21 bases separating them. The CDR3 contains 18 residues. The material sequenced was peripheral blood. This clonotype was sampled from a woman aged 50 to 60 with acute or convalescent COVID-19. The J gene is TRBJ1-4, the V gene TRBV27; D is unclear. CDR3 protein: CASSLSSSGRGFLEKLFF. The CDR3 DNA follows: TGTGCCAGCAGTTTATCTTCCTCCGGCCGAGGGTTTCTTGAAAAACTGTTTTTT. Combining the CDR3 with reference TRBV27 and TRBJ1-4 gives the whole variable domain EAQVTQNPRYLITVTGKKLTVTCSQNMNHEYMSWYRQDPGLGLRQIYYSMNVEVTDKGDVPEGYKVSRKEKRNFPLILESPSPNQTSLYFCASSLSSSGRGFLEKLFFGSGTQLSVL.